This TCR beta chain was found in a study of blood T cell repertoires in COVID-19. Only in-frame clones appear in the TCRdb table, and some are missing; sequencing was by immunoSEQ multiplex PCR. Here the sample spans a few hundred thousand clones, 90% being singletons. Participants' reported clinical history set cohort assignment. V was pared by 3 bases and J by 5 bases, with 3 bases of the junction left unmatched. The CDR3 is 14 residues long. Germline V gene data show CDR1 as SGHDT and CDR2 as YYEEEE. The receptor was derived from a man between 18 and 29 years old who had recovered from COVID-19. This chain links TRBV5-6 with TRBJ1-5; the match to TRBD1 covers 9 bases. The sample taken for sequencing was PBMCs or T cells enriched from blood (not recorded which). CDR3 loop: CASSSRDRDQPQHF. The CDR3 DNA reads TGTGCCAGCAGCTCCCGGGACAGGGATCAGCCCCAGCATTTT.